Shown below are 10 T cell receptor beta chains from a single sample sequenced in a study of regulatory T cells in long-lasting Graves disease. Construction of TCR beta libraries relied on iRepertoire HTBI primers and on Arm-PCR targeting CDR3 regions. TCRdb redid the calling of the multiplex PCR reads with MiXCR, one entry per CDR3 protein. The sample lists 450,000 or so distinct CDR3 sequences; roughly 20% were seen once. Time point described: persistent/refractory GD, antithyroid drugs over 5 years with positive TRAb. PBMC-extracted RNA yielded the TCR library. The sample in question was peripheral blood mononuclear cells (PBMCs), obtained when the disease was refractory, from a patient treated with antithyroid drugs. All receptors derive from a female donor with Graves disease.

The table lists this clonotype with a few counts. The genes are TRBV11-3 and TRBJ2-7, with D possibly matching TRBD2 (5 bases). The V gene lost 0 bases and the J gene lost 2 bases, with 8 bases spanning the gap. The CDR3 contains 14 residues. Germline CDR1 reads SGHNT; CDR2 reads YENEEA. The CDR3 nucleotides read TGTGCCAGCAGCTTAGATTTGCGGGCCTACGAGCAGTACTTC. It specifies CASSLDLRAYEQYF. The full variable domain, in which reference TRBV11-3 and TRBJ2-7 provide the parts outside the CDR3, is EAGVVQSPRYKIIEKKQPVAFWCNPISGHNTLYWYLQNLGQGPELLIRYENEEAVDDSQLPKDRFSAERLKGVDSTLKIQPAELGDSAVYLCASSLDLRAYEQYFGPGTRLTVT.

This clonotype was picked up many times. This sequence joins TRBV15 and TRBJ2-5, with D perhaps being TRBD1 or TRBD2 (5 bases each). Deletions cut 3 bases from V and 9 bases from J, with 26 bases between. The CDR3 length is 17 residues. CDR1 and CDR2 (germline): LNHNV, YYDKDF (reference sequence). The CDR3 loop reads CATSSDKSGTGIGAQYF. Here the CDR3 DNA reads TGTGCCACCAGCAGTGATAAATCCGGGACGGGGATCGGGGCCCAGTACTTC.

This rearrangement joins TRBV18 to TRBJ2-7; 9 bases map to TRBD2. Per germline, CDR1 KGHSH and CDR2 LQKENI. The CDR3 has 16 residues. V shed 6 bases, J shed 3 bases, and the junction held 12 bases outside the gene matches. CDR3 sequence: CASSGRKREVYYEQYF. DNA of the CDR3: TGTGCCAGCTCCGGTAGGAAGCGGGAGGTCTACTACGAGCAGTACTTC. Full variable domain (remainder filled in from reference TRBV18 and TRBJ2-7): NAGVMQNPRHLVRRRGQEARLRCSPMKGHSHVYWYRQLPEEGLKFMVYLQKENIIDESGMPKERFSAEFPKEGPSILRIQQVVRGDSAAYFCASSGRKREVYYEQYFGPGTRLTVT.

Ten or more counts support this clonotype. The V call is TRBV28, the J call TRBJ1-3; 8 nucleotides match TRBD1. V lost 5 bases and J lost 3; bases outside the gene matches: 6. The CDR3 is made up of 15 amino acids. CDR1 MDHEN and CDR2 SYDVKM come from the germline V gene. CDR3 in amino acids: CASSTLRGLGNTIYF. The CDR3 DNA reads as TGTGCCAGCAGTACACTCAGGGGGCTTGGAAACACCATATATTTT.

This clonotype showed up many times. The J gene is TRBJ2-7, the V gene TRBV12-3 or TRBV12-4; 9 nucleotides line up with TRBD1. The CDR3 consists of 13 residues. After removal of 6 bases from V and 4 bases from J, the junction contained 4 bases not matched to a gene. CDR3 nucleotide sequence: TGTGCCAGCAGAGCCGGGACAGGGTACGAGCAGTACTTC. Amino acid sequence: CASRAGTGYEQYF.

V usage is TRBV5-4 and J usage is TRBJ2-7; D may be TRBD1 or TRBD2 (6 bases each). The germline V gene encodes CDR1 SGHNT and CDR2 YYREEE (reference sequence). Trimming pared 4 bases from V and 4 bases from J, leaving 18 bases between. The CDR3 totals 15 residues. The CDR3 DNA is TGTGCCAGCAGCGCCTCCGGGGGCTCCAATTACGAGCAGTACTTC. Encoded protein: CASSASGGSNYEQYF.

Comments on this clonotype: This may arise from a read error, as a much more abundant clone is one base away. The chain carries TRBV6-9 and TRBJ1-1, with a possible D match to TRBD1 (6 bases). The CDR3 loop spans 15 amino acids. CDR1 is MNHGY and CDR2 is SVAAGI in the germline V gene. The DNA of the CDR3 is TGTGCCAGCAGTTCCCCCACACAGGGTCGGGCTGAAGCTTCCTTT. Its translation is CASSSPTQGRAEASF.

This clonotype was detected many times. This rearrangement joins TRBV5-1 to TRBJ1-2, with D uncertain. V lost 4 bases and J 8 bases, leaving 15 bases between the germline ends. The CDR3 consists of 13 residues. CDR1 is SGHRS, CDR2 YFSETQ, per germline. The CDR3 loop reads CASSLRSDRGYTF. The CDR3 DNA follows: TGCGCCAGCAGCCTTAGGTCGGACCGGGGCTACACCTTC.

This chain links TRBV20-1 with TRBJ2-5; 9 bases are a match to TRBD2. The J call may be incorrect, as the DNA end agrees better with TRBJ2-1. Germline V gene sequence: CDR1 DFQATT, CDR2 SNEGSKA (reference sequence). The CDR3 runs 15 residues. The CDR3 bases are TGCAGTGCTAGAGATTCAGCAGCGGGAGGACATGAGCAGTTCTTC. As protein: CSARDSAAGGHEQFF.

This clonotype was detected many times. CDR3: CASSSMKTYEQYF. CDR3 coding DNA: TGTGCCAGCAGCTCTATGAAGACCTACGAGCAGTACTTC. The chain joins TRBV7-3 to TRBJ2-7; D unresolved. V lost 4 bases to trimming and J lost 2 bases, with 9 bases between them. This CDR3 spans 13 amino acids. CDR1 SGHTA and CDR2 FQGTGA come from the germline V gene. Drawing the rest from reference TRBV7-3 and TRBJ2-7, the complete variable domain is GAGVSQTPSNKVTEKGKYVELRCDPISGHTALYWYRQSLGQGPEFLIYFQGTGAADDSGLPNDRFFAVRPEGSVSTLKIQRTERGDSAVYLCASSSMKTYEQYFGPGTRLTVT.